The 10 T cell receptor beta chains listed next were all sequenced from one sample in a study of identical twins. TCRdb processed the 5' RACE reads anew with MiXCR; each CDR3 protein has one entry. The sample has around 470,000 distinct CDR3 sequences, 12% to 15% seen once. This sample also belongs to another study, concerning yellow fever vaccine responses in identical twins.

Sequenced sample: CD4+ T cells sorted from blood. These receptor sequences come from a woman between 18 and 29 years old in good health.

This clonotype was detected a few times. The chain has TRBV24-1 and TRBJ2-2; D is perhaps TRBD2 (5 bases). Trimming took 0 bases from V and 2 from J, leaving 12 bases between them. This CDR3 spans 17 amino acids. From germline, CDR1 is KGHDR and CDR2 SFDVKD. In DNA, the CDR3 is TGTGCCACCAGTGATTTGTTCGGCGGAGGAAACACCGGGGAGCTGTTTTTT. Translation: CATSDLFGGGNTGELFF.

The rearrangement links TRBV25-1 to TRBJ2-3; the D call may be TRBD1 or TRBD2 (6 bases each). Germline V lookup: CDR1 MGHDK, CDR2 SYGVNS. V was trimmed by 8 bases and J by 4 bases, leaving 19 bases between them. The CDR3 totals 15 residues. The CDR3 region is CASVKGGTGPDTQYF. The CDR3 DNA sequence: TGTGCCAGCGTGAAGGGGGGTACAGGGCCAGATACGCAGTATTTT.

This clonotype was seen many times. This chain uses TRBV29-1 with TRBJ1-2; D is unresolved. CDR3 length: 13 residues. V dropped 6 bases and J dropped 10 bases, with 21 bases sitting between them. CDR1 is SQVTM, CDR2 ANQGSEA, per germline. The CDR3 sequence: CSVLTRMGMIYTF. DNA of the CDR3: TGCAGCGTCCTGACTCGAATGGGGATGATCTACACCTTC.

For the CDR3, the DNA is TGTGCCAGCAGTGTACCAGGAGCCTACAATGAGCAGTTCTTC. It translates to CASSVPGAYNEQFF. The rearrangement joins TRBV27 to TRBJ2-1, with D uncertain. V shed 5 bases and J shed 2 bases, with 10 bases lying between them. This CDR3 is 14 amino acids long. From germline, CDR1 is MNHEY and CDR2 SMNVEV (reference sequence).

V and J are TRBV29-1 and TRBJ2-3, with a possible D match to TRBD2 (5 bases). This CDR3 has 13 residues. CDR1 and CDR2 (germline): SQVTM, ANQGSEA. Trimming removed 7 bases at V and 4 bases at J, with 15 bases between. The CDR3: CSASASSPDTQYF. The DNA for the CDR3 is TGCAGCGCCTCAGCGTCTAGCCCAGATACGCAGTATTTT.

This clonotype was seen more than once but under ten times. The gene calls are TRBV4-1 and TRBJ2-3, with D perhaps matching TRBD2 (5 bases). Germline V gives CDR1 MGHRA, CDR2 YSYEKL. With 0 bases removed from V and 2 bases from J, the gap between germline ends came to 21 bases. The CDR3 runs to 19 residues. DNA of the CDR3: TGCGCCAGCAGCCAAGAAAACGGGAAGCGGCCATTGAACACAGATACGCAGTATTTT. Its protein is CASSQENGKRPLNTDTQYF.

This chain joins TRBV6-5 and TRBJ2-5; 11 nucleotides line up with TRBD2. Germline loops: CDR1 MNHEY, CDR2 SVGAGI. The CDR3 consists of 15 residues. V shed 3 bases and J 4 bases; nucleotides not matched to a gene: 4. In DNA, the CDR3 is TGTGCCAGCAGTTATGGTACTAGCGGGAGAGAGACCCAGTACTTC. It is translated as CASSYGTSGRETQYF.

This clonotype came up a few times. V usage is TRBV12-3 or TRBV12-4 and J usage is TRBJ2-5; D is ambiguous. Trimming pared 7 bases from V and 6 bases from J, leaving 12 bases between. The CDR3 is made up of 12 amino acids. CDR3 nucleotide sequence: TGTGCCAGCACTCTAAACCCAAAGACCCAGTACTTC. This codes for CASTLNPKTQYF.

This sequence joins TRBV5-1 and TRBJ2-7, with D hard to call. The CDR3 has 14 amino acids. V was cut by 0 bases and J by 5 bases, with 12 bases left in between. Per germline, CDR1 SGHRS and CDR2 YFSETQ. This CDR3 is CASSLARLGHEQYF. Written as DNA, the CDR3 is TGCGCCAGCAGCTTGGCGCGCCTAGGCCACGAGCAGTACTTC.

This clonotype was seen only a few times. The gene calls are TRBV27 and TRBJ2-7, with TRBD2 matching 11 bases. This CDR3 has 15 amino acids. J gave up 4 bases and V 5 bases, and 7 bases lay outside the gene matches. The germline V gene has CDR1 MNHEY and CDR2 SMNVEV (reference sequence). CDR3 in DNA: TGTGCCAGCAGTCCTCTAGCGGGGGGCAGATACGAGCAGTACTTC. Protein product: CASSPLAGGRYEQYF.